This entry lists 32 T cell receptor beta chains sequenced from one sample in a study of cytotoxic CD8 clonotypes in ibrutinib-treated CLL. The assay was immunoSEQ multiplex PCR, and TCRdb's table has in-frame clones only and misses some. The sample yields around 70,000 clones, around 80% seen once. The sample consisted of PBMCs, taken at disease progression, from a patient treated with ibrutinib. These receptors were taken from a human donor with chronic lymphocytic leukemia.

This clone has just one count. V is TRBV6-6 and J is TRBJ2-5; D remains ambiguous. CDR3 length equals 16 residues. V was cut by 0 bases and J by 5 bases, with 16 bases left in between. CDR1 and CDR2 (germline): MNHNY, SVGAGI (reference sequence). This chain's CDR3 is CASSYSGQDGVETQYF. CDR3 sequence (DNA): TGTGCCAGCAGTTACTCCGGGCAGGATGGGGTTGAGACCCAGTACTTC.

This clone is judged medium-sized (0.01 to 0.1%). At one end the junction does not follow the germline gene, possibly because of a read error. The sample has other DNA sequences that encode this CDR3 too. CDR3 DNA sequence: TGTGCCAGCAGCCCCCTAGTTGGGGGGACCCTTGAAGCTTTCTTT. Protein product: CASSPLVGGTLEAFF. The V gene is TRBV4-1, the J gene TRBJ1-1, with D perhaps matching TRBD1 (5 bases). The CDR3 spans 15 residues. From germline, CDR1 is MGHRA and CDR2 YSYEKL.

This clone was found once. The CDR3 DNA is TGTGCCAGCAGTGAAAGGTCCTTCTACGAGCAGTACTTC. Its translation: CASSERSFYEQYF. The V and J genes are TRBV2 and TRBJ2-7; D not resolved. The V and J ends lost 2 bases and 3 bases respectively, with 8 bases between them. Looked up from germline, CDR1 is SNHLY and CDR2 is FYNNEI. The CDR3 contains 13 residues.

This chain links TRBV7-9 with TRBJ2-7; 10 bases line up with TRBD2. V lost 5 bases and J lost 6; bases outside the gene matches: 7. The length of the CDR3 is 14 residues. Germline CDR1 reads SEHNR; CDR2 reads FQNEAQ (reference sequence). The CDR3 loop reads CASSARLAGGEQYF. CDR3 DNA: TGTGCCAGCAGCGCCCGACTAGCGGGCGGCGAGCAGTACTTC.

The chain has TRBV10-3 and TRBJ2-5; possibly TRBD2 for D (6 bases). The CDR3 sequence is 14 residues long. Germline loops: CDR1 ENHRY, CDR2 SYGVKD. Trimming took off 7 bases at V and 5 bases at J, with 17 bases between the two ends. The CDR3 sequence is CAIKGTSWAETQYF. CDR3 bases: TGTGCCATCAAGGGAACTAGCTGGGCCGAGACCCAGTACTTC.

The chain links TRBV7-8 to TRBJ2-2; TRBD2 matches at 10 bases. The CDR3 is 16 residues long. V lost 0 bases, J lost 3 bases, and 1 base stayed unmatched. The germline gives CDR1 SGHVS, CDR2 FQNEAQ. CDR3 nucleotides: TGTGCCAGCAGCTTAGCTAGCGGGGGGCACACCGGGGAGCTGTTTTTT. This sequence encodes CASSLASGGHTGELFF.

This clone was seen more than once but under ten times. The chain couples TRBV4-1 to TRBJ2-7; D call uncertain. This CDR3 is built from 15 residues. The V end was cut by 1 base, the J end by 3 bases, with 13 bases between. Germline values: CDR1 MGHRA, CDR2 YSYEKL. The CDR3 nucleotides read TGCGCCAGCAGCCAAGGAGGTTCTAGGATCTACGAGCAGTACTTC. It is translated as CASSQGGSRIYEQYF.

V is TRBV7-8 and J is TRBJ2-3, with 7 bases that match TRBD1. Looked up from germline, CDR1 is SGHVS and CDR2 is FQNEAQ. With 6 bases clipped from V and 5 bases from J, the junction kept 2 bases outside the gene matches. The CDR3 sequence is 12 residues long. The chain's CDR3 is CASRHRGDTQYF. The DNA for the CDR3 is TGTGCCAGCAGGCACAGGGGAGATACGCAGTATTTT.

The V and J genes are TRBV18 and TRBJ2-4; the match to TRBD2 covers 10 bases. In germline, CDR1 is KGHSH, CDR2 LQKENI. The V gene end was trimmed by 2 bases and the J gene end by 6 bases; junction bases not matched to a gene: 4. This CDR3 has 15 amino acids. CDR3 region: CASSPGTSVRNIQYF. The CDR3 DNA is TGTGCCAGCTCACCAGGGACTAGCGTACGAAACATTCAGTACTTC.

This clone was counted between two and nine times. V gene TRBV7-2 combines with J gene TRBJ1-2; 8 bases line up with TRBD1. The CDR3 contains 15 residues. With V trimmed by 3 bases and J by 7 bases, 10 bases remained unmatched. In germline, CDR1 is SGHTA, CDR2 FQGNSA. CDR3 residues: CASSFMTGDLRGYTF. The CDR3 region has the DNA TGTGCCAGCAGCTTCATGACAGGGGACCTCCGTGGCTACACCTTC. The complete variable domain, with remaining parts taken from reference TRBV7-2 and TRBJ1-2, reads GAGVSQSPSNKVTEKGKDVELRCDPISGHTALYWYRQSLGQGLEFLIYFQGNSAPDKSGLPSDRFSAERTGGSVSTLTIQRTQQEDSAVYLCASSFMTGDLRGYTFGSGTRLTVV.

The J gene is TRBJ1-1, the V gene TRBV10-3, with unresolved D. CDR3 length: 14 residues. Trimming cost V 6 bases and J 1 base, with 12 bases left between them. Germline CDR1 and CDR2: ENHRY and SYGVKD. Here the CDR3 DNA reads TGTGCCATCAGCAGCTTTGGCAAGAACACTGAAGCTTTCTTT. This translates into CAISSFGKNTEAFF.

The V call is TRBV6-5, the J call TRBJ1-1, with D possibly being TRBD1 (5 bases). This CDR3 spans 13 amino acids. Germline CDR1 reads MNHEY; CDR2 reads SVGAGI. V was pared by 11 bases and J by 5 bases, with 18 bases between. CDR3 sequence reads: CAAGDLGGTEAFF. The CDR3 nucleotides read TGTGCCGCGGGGGACCTTGGGGGGACTGAAGCTTTCTTT.

The V and J genes are TRBV10-3 and TRBJ2-1; D ambiguous. The V gene's germline CDR1 is ENHRY and CDR2 SYGVKD. Deletions cut 7 bases from V and 3 bases from J, with 10 bases between. The CDR3 spans 13 residues. The CDR3, as DNA: TGTGCCATCACGGCCAGTAACTACAATGAGCAGTTCTTC. Its protein is CAITASNYNEQFF.

This chain links TRBV20-1 with TRBJ1-5; D is ambiguous. Trimming shortened V by 5 bases and J by 1 base, and 3 bases separated the two germline ends. Per germline, CDR1 DFQATT and CDR2 SNEGSKA (reference sequence). This CDR3 is built from 11 residues. DNA of the CDR3: TGCAGTGCTGGAAGCAATCAGCCCCAGCATTTT. Its protein product is CSAGSNQPQHF.

This chain connects TRBV15 to TRBJ2-1; D uncertain. Germline V CDR1 and CDR2: LNHNV, YYDKDF (reference sequence). Trimming shortened V by 1 base and J by 1 base, and 8 bases separated the two germline ends. The length of the CDR3 is 15 residues. The DNA for the CDR3 is TGTGCCACCAGCAGAGCGGATGTTTCCTACAATGAGCAGTTCTTC. Protein sequence: CATSRADVSYNEQFF.

The CDR3 loop is CASSPSAGKRGETQYF. The CDR3 coding sequence is TGTGCCAGCAGCCCTTCCGCAGGGAAACGGGGAGAGACCCAGTACTTC. This chain links TRBV9 with TRBJ2-5, with D perhaps assigned TRBD1 or TRBD2 (5 bases each). This CDR3 region has 16 residues. Germline CDR1 is SGDLS and CDR2 is YYNGEE. Trimming removed 4 bases from V and 4 bases from J, with 20 bases in between.

The V and J genes are TRBV11-2 and TRBJ1-2; D may be TRBD1 (6 bases). The germline V gene has CDR1 SGHAT and CDR2 FQNNGV. The CDR3 length is 18 residues. V lost 2 bases and J 4 bases, leaving 23 bases between the germline ends. The CDR3 sequence: CASSLWDDFGGGTYGYTF. The CDR3 nucleotides read TGTGCCAGCAGCTTATGGGACGATTTTGGGGGCGGTACCTATGGCTACACCTTC.

J is TRBJ1-2 and V is TRBV28; maybe TRBD1 (5 bases). Trimming removed 2 bases from V and 5 bases from J, with 12 bases in between. The CDR3 has 14 residues. Germline CDR1 reads MDHEN; CDR2 reads SYDVKM. CDR3 in amino acids: CASSLAGRRYGYTF. For the CDR3, the DNA is TGTGCCAGCAGTTTAGCAGGGCGCAGGTATGGCTACACCTTC.

V and J are TRBV15 and TRBJ2-2; tentative D call: TRBD1 (6 bases). The germline V gene encodes CDR1 LNHNV and CDR2 YYDKDF (reference sequence). The ends were cut back, 8 bases at V and 0 bases at J, with 19 bases in the middle. The CDR3 is 17 residues long. CDR3 nucleotides: TGTGCCACCTCTGGGACAAACAGGGCTTCGAACACCGGGGAGCTGTTTTTT. Its protein is CATSGTNRASNTGELFF. Supplemented by reference TRBV15 and TRBJ2-2, the full variable domain reads DAMVIQNPRYQVTQFGKPVTLSCSQTLNHNVMYWYQQKSSQAPKLLFHYYDKDFNNEADTPDNFQSRRPNTSFCFLDIRSPGLGDTAMYLCATSGTNRASNTGELFFGEGSRLTVL.

This clone was seen a single time. The chain carries TRBV7-9 and TRBJ2-1; D is unclear. The CDR3 runs to 14 residues. Germline CDR1 and CDR2: SEHNR and FQNEAQ (reference sequence). V lost 11 bases, J lost 5 bases, and 19 bases lay in between. The CDR3 DNA reads TGTGCCTTCCCCGTGTCAGAAGTAGACAATGAGCAGTTCTTC. Amino acid sequence: CAFPVSEVDNEQFF.

The V and J genes are TRBV19 and TRBJ1-1; 10 bases align to TRBD1. The CDR3 is made up of 14 amino acids. Unmatched junction bases numbered 5, after V lost 6 bases and J lost 4 bases. The germline V gene encodes CDR1 LNHDA and CDR2 SQIVND (reference sequence). This CDR3 reads CASRPGQGFTEAFF. The CDR3 DNA reads TGTGCCAGTAGACCGGGACAGGGGTTCACTGAAGCTTTCTTT. Supplemented by reference TRBV19 and TRBJ1-1, the full variable domain reads DGGITQSPKYLFRKEGQNVTLSCEQNLNHDAMYWYRQDPGQGLRLIYYSQIVNDFQKGDIAEGYSVSREKKESFPLTVTSAQKNPTAFYLCASRPGQGFTEAFFGQGTRLTVV.

The chain carries TRBV7-9 and TRBJ1-3; no reliable D call. CDR1 is SEHNR and CDR2 is FQNEAQ in the germline V gene (reference sequence). V was pared by 4 bases and J by 0 bases, with 7 bases between. The CDR3 runs to 14 residues. The CDR3 sequence: CASSWTSSGNTIYF. The CDR3 DNA follows: TGTGCCAGCAGCTGGACGAGCTCTGGAAACACCATATATTTT.

This clone was recorded once. The sample carries other DNA sequences with the same CDR3. Here the CDR3 reads CSVEDRAYNEQYF. The CDR3 bases are TGCAGCGTTGAAGATCGGGCCTATAACGAGCAGTACTTC. This chain links TRBV29-1 with TRBJ2-7, with D uncertain. The germline V gene has CDR1 SQVTM and CDR2 ANQGSEA. V was pared by 0 bases and J by 5 bases, with 11 bases between. The CDR3 totals 13 residues.

The rearrangement links TRBV4-1 to TRBJ1-2; tentatively, D is TRBD1 (5 bases). Per germline, CDR1 MGHRA and CDR2 YSYEKL. The CDR3 runs 12 residues. V gave up 4 bases and J gave up 8 bases, with 11 bases separating them. The CDR3 reads CASSLGGLGYTF. The CDR3 region has the DNA TGCGCCAGCAGCCTGGGGGGTCTGGGCTACACCTTC.

This clone was detected only a few times. The chain is built from TRBV4-2 and TRBJ2-7; possible D gene TRBD1, 6 bases. The CDR3 has 16 amino acids. V lost 4 bases and J lost 1, with 17 bases in between. CDR1 is LGHNA, CDR2 YNFKEQ, per germline. The chain's CDR3 is CASSLWDTPRSYEQYF. CDR3 bases: TGTGCCAGCAGCCTCTGGGACACCCCGCGGTCCTACGAGCAGTACTTC.

The chain carries TRBV19 and TRBJ1-5; D not resolved. The CDR3 is made up of 13 amino acids. Trimming cost V 7 bases and J 3 bases, with 10 bases left between them. From germline, CDR1 is LNHDA and CDR2 SQIVND (reference sequence). CDR3 loop: CASNGRLNQPQHF. The CDR3 coding sequence is TGTGCCAGTAACGGACGGCTCAATCAGCCCCAGCATTTT.

This clone has just one count. The rearrangement links TRBV6-5 to TRBJ1-3, with no clear D. The ends were cut back, 1 base at V and 2 bases at J, with 6 bases in the middle. The CDR3 has 14 amino acids. The germline gives CDR1 MNHEY, CDR2 SVGAGI. For the CDR3, the DNA is TGTGCCAGCAGTTACTACAGCACTGGAAACACCATATATTTT. It is translated as CASSYYSTGNTIYF.

The rearrangement links TRBV18 to TRBJ1-4; maybe TRBD1 (6 bases). The CDR3 extends over 15 amino acids. Germline V gene lookup returns CDR1 KGHSH and CDR2 LQKENI. Between the trimmed V and J ends, which lost 5 bases and 7 bases, there was a span of 17 bases. CDR3 amino acids: CASSSEQGGGEKLFF. CDR3 nucleotide sequence: TGTGCCAGCTCATCCGAACAGGGAGGAGGTGAAAAACTGTTTTTT.

The CDR3 reads CASSPSGRETQYF. As DNA, the CDR3 is TGTGCCAGCTCACCATCAGGGAGAGAGACCCAGTACTTC. V gene TRBV18 combines with J gene TRBJ2-5; the D call may be TRBD1 or TRBD2 (5 bases each). Germline V gives CDR1 KGHSH, CDR2 LQKENI. The CDR3 spans 13 residues. The germline V and J ends were trimmed by 2 bases and 4 bases, with 8 bases remaining between them.

The rearrangement joins TRBV4-1 to TRBJ1-5, with D uncertain. This CDR3 spans 14 amino acids. Per the germline V gene, CDR1 is MGHRA and CDR2 is YSYEKL. V gave up 1 base and J gave up 4 bases, with 8 bases separating them. CDR3 sequence: CASSQVGMNQPQHF. In nucleotides, the CDR3 is TGCGCCAGCAGCCAAGTGGGCATGAATCAGCCCCAGCATTTT.

V and J are TRBV18 and TRBJ1-5; possibly TRBD1 for D (5 bases). Trimming cost V 4 bases and J 11 bases, with 15 bases left between them. Germline V gives CDR1 KGHSH, CDR2 LQKENI. The length of the CDR3 is 13 residues. The chain's CDR3 is CASSQGDRGAQHF. Here the CDR3 DNA reads TGTGCCAGCTCACAAGGCGATAGGGGTGCCCAGCATTTT.

J is TRBJ1-5 and V is TRBV7-2; 7 nucleotides line up with TRBD1. Germline V gene data show CDR1 as SGHTA and CDR2 as FQGNSA. The CDR3 length is 14 residues. Germline trimming cut 3 bases from V and 4 bases from J; bases unmatched to any gene: 3. The CDR3 bases are TGTGCCAGCAGCTTCGTGACAGGGAATCAGCCCCAGCATTTT. Its protein product is CASSFVTGNQPQHF.